The 24 T cell receptor beta chains presented below share a single source sample, sequenced in a study of monozygotic twins with inflammatory bowel disease. Reprocessing the 5' RACE reads, TCRdb reports a single entry for every CDR3 protein and omits DNA. The table for this sample gives about 300,000 distinct CDR3 sequences. Material: blood. The receptors here all came from a human donor with ulcerative colitis or Crohn's disease, or a healthy co-twin of an affected twin (not recorded which).

V gene TRBV6-2 or TRBV6-3 combines with J gene TRBJ2-3; TCRdb proposes TRBD2, but this gene call is untestable without DNA. The germline gives CDR1 MNHEY, CDR2 SVGEGT. The CDR3 contains 14 residues. The CDR3 spells CASSLDPREDTQYF.

V usage is TRBV5-4 and J usage is TRBJ1-5; TCRdb returns TRBD1, unconfirmable since there is no DNA. Germline assignment: CDR1 SGHNT and CDR2 YYREEE (reference sequence). The CDR3 covers 16 residues. CDR3 sequence: CASSIGQGGDNQPQHF.

The V and J genes are TRBV28 and TRBJ2-7. The germline CDR1 and CDR2 sequences are MDHEN and SYDVKM. CDR3 size: 13 residues. The CDR3 here is CASTSTGPYEQYF.

The J gene is TRBJ1-1, the V gene TRBV7-9; the D gene TCRdb calls, TRBD1, cannot be checked with no DNA. Germline CDR1 is SEHNR and CDR2 is FQNEAQ (reference sequence). The CDR3 sequence is 15 residues long. This CDR3 is CASSYSYGGRTEAFF.

CDR3 sequence: CASSLGQGEIFEQYF. V usage is TRBV28 and J usage is TRBJ2-7; TCRdb selects TRBD1, and the lack of DNA leaves this call unchecked. The germline V gene encodes CDR1 MDHEN and CDR2 SYDVKM. The CDR3 contains 15 residues.

V gene TRBV5-1 combines with J gene TRBJ2-7; TCRdb calls TRBD2, which cannot be checked without DNA. The germline gives CDR1 SGHRS, CDR2 YFSETQ. The CDR3 length is 15 residues. The CDR3 protein is CASSLGSSVAYEQYF.

J is TRBJ2-7 and V is TRBV11-2; the TCRdb call, TRBD1, lacks DNA for checking. The CDR3 is made up of 15 amino acids. CDR1 and CDR2 (germline): SGHAT, FQNNGV. CDR3 protein: CASSLDLGRGYEQYF.

The gene calls are TRBV14 and TRBJ2-6. CDR3 length: 17 amino acids. In germline, CDR1 is SGHDN, CDR2 FVKESK. The CDR3 here is CASSQDPGWYGANVLTF. Full variable domain (outside the CDR3, taken from reference TRBV14 and TRBJ2-6): EAGVTQFPSHSVIEKGQTVTLRCDPISGHDNLYWYRRVMGKEIKFLLHFVKESKQDESGMPNNRFLAERTGGTYSTLKVQPAELEDSGVYFCASSQDPGWYGANVLTFGAGSRLTVL.

The chain uses TRBV7-9 and TRBJ1-1. Germline assignment: CDR1 SEHNR and CDR2 FQNEAQ (reference sequence). This CDR3 comprises 11 residues. The CDR3 sequence is CAVGTGGIAFF.

J is TRBJ2-7 and V is TRBV7-9; TCRdb's D gene call, TRBD1, goes unchecked for lack of DNA. Germline CDR1 is SEHNR and CDR2 is FQNEAQ (reference sequence). The CDR3 contains 16 residues. The CDR3 protein is CASSSPRDRGGNEQYF. Using reference TRBV7-9 and TRBJ2-7 for the parts outside the CDR3, the full variable domain is DTGVSQNPRHKITKRGQNVTFRCDPISEHNRLYWYRQTLGQGPEFLTYFQNEAQLEKSRLLSDRFSAERPKGSFSTLEIQRTEQGDSAMYLCASSSPRDRGGNEQYFGPGTRLTVT.

The chain links TRBV7-9 to TRBJ2-5; TCRdb's assignment of TRBD1 cannot be checked, as there is no DNA. CDR3 length: 14 residues. Germline CDR1 is SEHNR and CDR2 is FQNEAQ (reference sequence). The CDR3 reads CASSLGAPWETQYF.

This chain links TRBV7-8 with TRBJ2-7; checking the TCRdb D call of TRBD1 is not possible without DNA. Germline V gene data show CDR1 as SGHVS and CDR2 as FQNEAQ. The CDR3 length is 15 residues. This CDR3 is CASSDRRTTTYEQYF.

The chain joins TRBV30 to TRBJ2-7; as DNA is missing, the TRBD2 call by TCRdb cannot be tested. Looked up from germline, CDR1 is GTSNPN and CDR2 is SVGIG (reference sequence). The CDR3 has 13 residues. CDR3 sequence: CAWSPSYSYEQYF.

This chain uses TRBV6-5 with TRBJ2-7; TCRdb designates TRBD1, a call that cannot be tested without DNA. Germline V gene data show CDR1 as MNHEY and CDR2 as SVGAGI. The CDR3 extends over 17 amino acids. CDR3 residues: CASSYSVGDRGTYEQYF.

The chain combines TRBV7-9 with TRBJ2-7; TCRdb indicates TRBD1, and absent DNA this call remains unverified. The germline CDR1 and CDR2 sequences are SEHNR and FQNEAQ (reference sequence). This CDR3 spans 14 amino acids. The CDR3 region is CASSLSRTGYEQYF.

The gene calls are TRBV7-2 and TRBJ1-5; TCRdb's assignment of TRBD1 cannot be checked, as there is no DNA. The length of the CDR3 is 13 residues. The V gene's germline CDR1 is SGHTA and CDR2 FQGNSA. The CDR3: CASSSDRAQPQHF.

The chain is built from TRBV12-3 or TRBV12-4 and TRBJ2-7; TCRdb designates TRBD1, a call that cannot be tested without DNA. The CDR3 contains 14 residues. CDR3: CASRWTGGFGEQYF.

The rearrangement links TRBV20-1 to TRBJ2-2; the TCRdb D gene call, TRBD2, has no DNA to confirm it. Germline CDR1 reads DFQATT; CDR2 reads SNEGSKA (reference sequence). The CDR3 covers 15 residues. The chain's CDR3 is CSARVSGRETGELFF.

The V call is TRBV3-1, the J call TRBJ2-4; lacking DNA, the TRBD1 call made by TCRdb goes unchecked. This CDR3 is built from 14 residues. Germline V lookup: CDR1 LGHDT, CDR2 YNNKEL (reference sequence). The CDR3: CASSQNRDAHLQYF. The whole variable domain, filled in from reference TRBV3-1 and TRBJ2-4, reads DTAVSQTPKYLVTQMGNDKSIKCEQNLGHDTMYWYKQDSKKFLKIMFSYNNKELIINETVPNRFSPKSPDKAHLNLHINSLELGDSAVYFCASSQNRDAHLQYFGAGTRLSVL.

The CDR3 region is CASSGGAGRGNEQFF. The rearrangement links TRBV19 to TRBJ2-1; TCRdb returns TRBD1, unconfirmable since there is no DNA. This CDR3 is 15 amino acids long. Germline CDR1 is LNHDA and CDR2 is SQIVND (reference sequence).

V and J are TRBV7-2 and TRBJ2-3. The length of the CDR3 is 13 residues. Germline V CDR1 and CDR2: SGHTA, FQGNSA. The CDR3 here is CATNAFITDTQYF.

The genes are TRBV6-1 and TRBJ1-1; TCRdb selects TRBD1, and the lack of DNA leaves this call unchecked. The CDR3 extends over 13 amino acids. CDR1 is MNHNS, CDR2 SASEGT, per germline. CDR3: CASSEAWGREAFF.

The rearrangement uses TRBV29-1 and TRBJ2-3; without DNA, the TCRdb call of TRBD2 cannot be checked. Germline-derived CDR1 and CDR2 are SQVTM and ANQGSEA. CDR3 length equals 14 residues. CDR3 sequence reads: CSAKAGGPGDTQYF.

V is TRBV20-1 and J is TRBJ2-2; TCRdb selects TRBD1, and the lack of DNA leaves this call unchecked. Germline V gives CDR1 DFQATT, CDR2 SNEGSKA (reference sequence). This CDR3 contains 12 residues. The CDR3: CSTNRATGELFF.